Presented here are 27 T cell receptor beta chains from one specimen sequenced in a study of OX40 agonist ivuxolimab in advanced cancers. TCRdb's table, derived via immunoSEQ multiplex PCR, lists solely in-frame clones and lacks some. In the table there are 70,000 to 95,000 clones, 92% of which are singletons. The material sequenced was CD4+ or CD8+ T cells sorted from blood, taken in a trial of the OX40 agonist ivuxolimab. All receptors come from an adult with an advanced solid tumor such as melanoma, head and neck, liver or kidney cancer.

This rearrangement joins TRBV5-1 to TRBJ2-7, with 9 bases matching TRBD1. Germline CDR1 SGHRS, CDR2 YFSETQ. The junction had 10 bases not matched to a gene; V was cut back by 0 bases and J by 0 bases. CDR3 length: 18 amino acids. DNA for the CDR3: TGCGCCAGCAGCTTGGGGCCCGGGACAGGGACCTCCTCCTACGAGCAGTACTTC. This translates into CASSLGPGTGTSSYEQYF.

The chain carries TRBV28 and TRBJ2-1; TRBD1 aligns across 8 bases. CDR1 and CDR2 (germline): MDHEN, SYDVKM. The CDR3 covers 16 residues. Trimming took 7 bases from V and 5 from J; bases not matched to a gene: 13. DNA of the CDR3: TGTGCCAGCAAGGTCCCGACAGGGGCTGGGAACAATGAGCAGTTCTTC. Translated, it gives CASKVPTGAGNNEQFF.

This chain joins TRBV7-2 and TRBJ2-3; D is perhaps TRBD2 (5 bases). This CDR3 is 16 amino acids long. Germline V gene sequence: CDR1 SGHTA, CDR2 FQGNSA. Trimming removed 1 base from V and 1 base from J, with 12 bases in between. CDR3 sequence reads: CASSLVRGPGTDTQYF. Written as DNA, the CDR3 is TGTGCCAGCAGCTTAGTTCGAGGGCCAGGCACAGATACGCAGTATTTT.

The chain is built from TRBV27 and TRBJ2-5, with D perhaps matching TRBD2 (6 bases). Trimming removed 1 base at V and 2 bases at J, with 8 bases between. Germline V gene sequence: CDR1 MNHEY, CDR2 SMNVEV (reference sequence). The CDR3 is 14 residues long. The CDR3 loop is CASSLLGRQETQYF. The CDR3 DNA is TGTGCCAGCAGTTTATTAGGGAGGCAAGAGACCCAGTACTTC.

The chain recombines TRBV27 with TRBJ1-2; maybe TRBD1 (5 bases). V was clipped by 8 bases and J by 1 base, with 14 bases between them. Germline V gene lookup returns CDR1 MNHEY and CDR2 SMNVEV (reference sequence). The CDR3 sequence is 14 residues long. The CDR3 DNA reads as TGTGCCAGCGCTTTGGCGGGGGTTAACTATGGCTACACCTTC. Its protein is CASALAGVNYGYTF.

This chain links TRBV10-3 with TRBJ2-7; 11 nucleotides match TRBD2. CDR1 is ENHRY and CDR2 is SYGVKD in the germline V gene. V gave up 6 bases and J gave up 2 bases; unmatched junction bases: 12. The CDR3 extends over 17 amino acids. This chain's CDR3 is CAIRAGGGTSGPYEQYF. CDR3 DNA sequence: TGTGCCATCAGGGCGGGCGGAGGGACTAGCGGACCCTACGAGCAGTACTTC.

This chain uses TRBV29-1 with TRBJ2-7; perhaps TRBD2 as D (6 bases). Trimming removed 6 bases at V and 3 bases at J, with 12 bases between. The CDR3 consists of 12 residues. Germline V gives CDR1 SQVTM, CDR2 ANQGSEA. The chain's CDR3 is CSVGTVNYEQYF. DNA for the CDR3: TGCAGCGTCGGGACTGTTAACTACGAGCAGTACTTC.

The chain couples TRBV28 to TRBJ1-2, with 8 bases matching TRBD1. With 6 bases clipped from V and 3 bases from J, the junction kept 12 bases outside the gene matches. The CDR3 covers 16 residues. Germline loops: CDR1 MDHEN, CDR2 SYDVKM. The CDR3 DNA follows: TGTGCCAGCAGGCAAGACAGGGCAGGGGGCCACTATGGCTACACCTTC. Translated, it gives CASRQDRAGGHYGYTF.

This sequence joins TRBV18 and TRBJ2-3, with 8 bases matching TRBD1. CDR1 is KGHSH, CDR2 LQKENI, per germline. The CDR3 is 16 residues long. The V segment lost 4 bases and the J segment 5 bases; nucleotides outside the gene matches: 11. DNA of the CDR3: TGTGCCAGCTCACTTATGGACAGGGTTTATGGAGATACGCAGTATTTT. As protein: CASSLMDRVYGDTQYF.

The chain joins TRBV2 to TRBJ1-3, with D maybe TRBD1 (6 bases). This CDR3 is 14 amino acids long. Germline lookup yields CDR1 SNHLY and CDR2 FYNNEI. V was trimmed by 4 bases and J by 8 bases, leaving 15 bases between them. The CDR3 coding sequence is TGTGCCAGCAGTGGGTCACAGGGCAAGGACACCATATATTTT. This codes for CASSGSQGKDTIYF.

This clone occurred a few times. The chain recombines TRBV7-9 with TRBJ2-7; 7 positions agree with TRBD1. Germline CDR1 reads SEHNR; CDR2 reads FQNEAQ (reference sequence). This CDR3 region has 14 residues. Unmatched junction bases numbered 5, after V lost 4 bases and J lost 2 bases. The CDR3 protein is CASSSTGKTYEQYF. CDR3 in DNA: TGTGCCAGCAGCTCGACAGGGAAAACCTACGAGCAGTACTTC.

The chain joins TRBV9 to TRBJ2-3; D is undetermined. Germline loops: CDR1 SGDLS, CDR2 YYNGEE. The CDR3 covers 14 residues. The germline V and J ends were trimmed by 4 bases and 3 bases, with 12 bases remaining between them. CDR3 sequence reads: CASSSRVGTDTQYF. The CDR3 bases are TGTGCCAGCAGCTCCCGAGTTGGGACAGATACGCAGTATTTT.

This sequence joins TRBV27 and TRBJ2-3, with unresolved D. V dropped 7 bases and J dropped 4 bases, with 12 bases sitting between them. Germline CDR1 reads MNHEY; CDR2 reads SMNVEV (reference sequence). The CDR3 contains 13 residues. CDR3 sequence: CASTYWAADTQYF. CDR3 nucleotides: TGTGCCAGCACTTATTGGGCGGCAGATACGCAGTATTTT.

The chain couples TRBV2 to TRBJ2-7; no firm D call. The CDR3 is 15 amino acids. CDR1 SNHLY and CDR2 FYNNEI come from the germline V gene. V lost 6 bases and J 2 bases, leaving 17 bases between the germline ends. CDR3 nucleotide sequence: TGTGCCAGCAGGCTTCGTATAGTTGGCCCCTACGAGCAGTACTTC. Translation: CASRLRIVGPYEQYF.

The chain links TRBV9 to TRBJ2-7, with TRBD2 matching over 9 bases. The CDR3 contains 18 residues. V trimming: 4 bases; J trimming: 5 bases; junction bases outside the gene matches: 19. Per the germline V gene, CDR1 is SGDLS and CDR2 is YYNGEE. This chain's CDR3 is CASSPGGRSSAGGHEQYF. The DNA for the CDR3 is TGTGCCAGCAGCCCGGGGGGGCGATCATCAGCGGGAGGTCACGAGCAGTACTTC.

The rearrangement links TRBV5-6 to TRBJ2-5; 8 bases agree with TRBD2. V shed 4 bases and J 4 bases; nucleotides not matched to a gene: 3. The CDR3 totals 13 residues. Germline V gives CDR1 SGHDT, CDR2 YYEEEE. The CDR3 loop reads CASSPGGTETQYF. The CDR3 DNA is TGTGCCAGCAGCCCGGGAGGGACAGAGACCCAGTACTTC.

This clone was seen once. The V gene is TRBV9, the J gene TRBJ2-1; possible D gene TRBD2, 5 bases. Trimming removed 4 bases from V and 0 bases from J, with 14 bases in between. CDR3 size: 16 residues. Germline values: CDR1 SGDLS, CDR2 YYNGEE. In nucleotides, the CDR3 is TGTGCCAGCAGCCCAAAGACTAAGAGCTCCTACAATGAGCAGTTCTTC. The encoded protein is CASSPKTKSSYNEQFF.

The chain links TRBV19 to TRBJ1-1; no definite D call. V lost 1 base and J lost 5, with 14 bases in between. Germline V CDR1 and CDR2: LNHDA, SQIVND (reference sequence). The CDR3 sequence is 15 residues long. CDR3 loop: CASSIVTISRTEAFF. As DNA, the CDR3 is TGTGCCAGTAGTATAGTCACAATAAGTAGGACTGAAGCTTTCTTT.

CDR3 amino acids: CASSLAGSGTSGTDTQYF. DNA for the CDR3: TGCGCCAGCAGCTTGGCGGGGTCCGGGACTAGCGGTACAGATACGCAGTATTTT. The chain couples TRBV5-1 to TRBJ2-3; 11 bases align to TRBD2. The germline CDR1 and CDR2 sequences are SGHRS and YFSETQ. CDR3 length equals 18 residues. V trimming: 0 bases; J trimming: 3 bases; junction bases outside the gene matches: 9.

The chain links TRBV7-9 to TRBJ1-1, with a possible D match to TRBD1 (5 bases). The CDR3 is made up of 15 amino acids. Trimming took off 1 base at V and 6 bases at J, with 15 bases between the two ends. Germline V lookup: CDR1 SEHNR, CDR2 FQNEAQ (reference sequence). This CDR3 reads CASSLGGRVPPEAFF. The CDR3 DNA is TGTGCCAGCAGCTTAGGGGGCAGGGTTCCGCCTGAAGCTTTCTTT.

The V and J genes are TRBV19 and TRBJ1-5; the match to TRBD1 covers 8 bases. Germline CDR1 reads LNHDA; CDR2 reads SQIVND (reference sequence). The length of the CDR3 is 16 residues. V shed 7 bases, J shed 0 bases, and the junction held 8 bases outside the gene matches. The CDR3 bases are TGTGCCAGTATTCCCGGGACAGGTTATAGCAATCAGCCCCAGCATTTT. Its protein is CASIPGTGYSNQPQHF.

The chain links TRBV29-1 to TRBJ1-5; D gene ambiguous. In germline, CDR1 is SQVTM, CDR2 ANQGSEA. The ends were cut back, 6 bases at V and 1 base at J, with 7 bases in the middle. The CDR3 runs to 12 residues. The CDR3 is CSVLDSNQPQHF. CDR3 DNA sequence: TGCAGCGTACTGGACAGCAATCAGCCCCAGCATTTT.

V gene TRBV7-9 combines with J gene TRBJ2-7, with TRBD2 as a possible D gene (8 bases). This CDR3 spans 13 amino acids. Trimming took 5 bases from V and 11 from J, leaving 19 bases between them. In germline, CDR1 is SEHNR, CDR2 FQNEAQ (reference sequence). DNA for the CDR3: TGTGCCAGCAGCCAGGGGGTGAGCGGGAGAAAGTACTTC. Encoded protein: CASSQGVSGRKYF.

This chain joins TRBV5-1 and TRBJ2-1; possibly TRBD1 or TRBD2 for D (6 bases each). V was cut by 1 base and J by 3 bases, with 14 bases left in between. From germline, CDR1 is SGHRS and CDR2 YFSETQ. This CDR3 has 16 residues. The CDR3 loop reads CASSLRGELVYNEQFF. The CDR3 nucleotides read TGCGCCAGCAGCTTGAGGGGGGAACTCGTCTACAATGAGCAGTTCTTC.

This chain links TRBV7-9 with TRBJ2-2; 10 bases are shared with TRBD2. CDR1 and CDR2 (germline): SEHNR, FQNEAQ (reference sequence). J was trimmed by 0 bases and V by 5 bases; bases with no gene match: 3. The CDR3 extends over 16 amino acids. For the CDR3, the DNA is TGTGCCAGCAGCCGGACTAGCGGAGCGAACACCGGGGAGCTGTTTTTT. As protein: CASSRTSGANTGELFF.

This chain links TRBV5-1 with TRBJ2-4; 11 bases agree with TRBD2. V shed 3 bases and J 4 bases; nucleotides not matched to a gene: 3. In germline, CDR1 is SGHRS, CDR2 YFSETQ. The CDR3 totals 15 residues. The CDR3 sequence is CASSWVAGGKNIQYF. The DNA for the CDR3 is TGCGCCAGCAGCTGGGTAGCGGGAGGGAAAAACATTCAGTACTTC.

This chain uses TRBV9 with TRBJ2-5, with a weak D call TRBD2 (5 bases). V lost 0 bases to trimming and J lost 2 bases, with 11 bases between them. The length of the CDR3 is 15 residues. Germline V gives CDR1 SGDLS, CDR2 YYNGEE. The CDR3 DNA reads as TGTGCCAGCAGCGTAGTCAGCGGCCCACAAGAGACCCAGTACTTC. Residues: CASSVVSGPQETQYF.